Here is one T cell receptor beta chain with its context. Some clones are missing from TCRdb's copy, which holds only in-frame ones; the method was immunoSEQ multiplex PCR. The data show under 90,000 clones, with roughly 94% seen just once and about 0.25% held by the top ten. This sample was taken from a study of technical replicates of blood from several donors. In germline, CDR1 is MNHNS, CDR2 SASEGT. V gave up 6 bases and J gave up 8 bases, with 22 bases separating them. The CDR3 is 15 residues long. The chain couples TRBV6-1 to TRBJ1-1; tentatively, D is TRBD1 (6 bases). The TCR comes from a human donor in good health. The sequenced sample consisted of T cells isolated from PBMCs. The CDR3 DNA reads as TGTGCCAGCAGGGAGGGGGGGGCGGGATCCCAGGAAGCTTTCTTT. As protein: CASREGGAGSQEAFF.